Below are 8 T cell receptor beta chains sequenced from a single sample in a study of cytomegalovirus exposure and HLA in healthy donors. Generated by immunoSEQ multiplex PCR, the TCRdb table keeps only in-frame clones and is missing some. The repertoire includes roughly 50,000 clones, approximately 92% of them detected once, and around 2.9% sits in the top ten. The sample consisted of PBMCs. The receptors were gathered from a young man in good health and CMV-seronegative.

This clone was seen only once. This chain links TRBV18 with TRBJ1-1; the D gene is possibly TRBD1 (6 bases). The CDR3 length is 15 residues. V lost 1 base and J lost 4, with 13 bases in between. Germline V gene sequence: CDR1 KGHSH, CDR2 LQKENI. CDR3 sequence: CASSPLQGSGTEAFF. CDR3 bases: TGTGCCAGCTCACCACTTCAGGGGAGCGGCACTGAAGCTTTCTTT.

Only a few counts were recorded for this clone. The chain carries TRBV28 and TRBJ1-5; TRBD1 matches at 7 bases. This CDR3 comprises 13 residues. V lost 8 bases to trimming and J lost 6 bases; unmatched junction nucleotides: 7. The germline V gene encodes CDR1 MDHEN and CDR2 SYDVKM. The CDR3 DNA reads TGTGCCAGCTTCACAGGGGATAGTCAGCCCCAGCATTTT. This sequence encodes CASFTGDSQPQHF.

The chain joins TRBV2 to TRBJ2-1, with 7 nucleotides matching TRBD2. Germline loops: CDR1 SNHLY, CDR2 FYNNEI. Germline trimming cut 2 bases from V and 6 bases from J; bases unmatched to any gene: 16. The CDR3 sequence is 18 residues long. The CDR3 loop reads CASSEFIRLAEGANEQFF. In nucleotides, the CDR3 is TGTGCCAGCAGTGAATTCATCCGCCTAGCGGAGGGAGCCAATGAGCAGTTCTTC.

The genes are TRBV7-2 and TRBJ2-5; 8 nucleotides align to TRBD2. Germline V lookup: CDR1 SGHTA, CDR2 FQGNSA. This CDR3 contains 15 residues. Unmatched junction bases numbered 3, after V lost 1 base and J lost 2 bases. CDR3 amino acids: CASSLGGRIQETQYF. DNA for the CDR3: TGTGCCAGCAGCTTAGGCGGGAGGATACAAGAGACCCAGTACTTC.

This chain connects TRBV7-9 to TRBJ2-1; TRBD2 matches at 14 bases. This CDR3 comprises 16 residues. The V gene end was trimmed by 6 bases and the J gene end by 3 bases; junction bases not matched to a gene: 4. Germline V gene lookup returns CDR1 SEHNR and CDR2 FQNEAQ (reference sequence). The CDR3 is CASRHGTSGSYNEQFF. CDR3 nucleotide sequence: TGTGCCAGCAGACACGGGACTAGCGGGAGCTACAATGAGCAGTTCTTC.

Only a few counts were recorded for this clone. The rearrangement links TRBV4-2 to TRBJ2-1; D is possibly TRBD2 (6 bases). V shed 1 base and J shed 2 bases, with 12 bases lying between them. Germline lookup yields CDR1 LGHNA and CDR2 YNFKEQ. The CDR3 extends over 16 amino acids. CDR3 in amino acids: CASSQGRGRPYNEQFF. Written as DNA, the CDR3 is TGTGCCAGCAGCCAAGGACGTGGGAGGCCCTACAATGAGCAGTTCTTC.

The chain links TRBV5-8 to TRBJ2-7; tentatively, D is TRBD1 (5 bases). The germline CDR1 and CDR2 sequences are SGHTS and YDEGEE. Trimming removed 0 bases from V and 2 bases from J, with 9 bases in between. The CDR3 covers 14 residues. CDR3 amino acids: CASSLELGPYEQYF. CDR3 DNA sequence: TGTGCCAGCAGCTTGGAACTGGGGCCCTACGAGCAGTACTTC.

This clone showed up just once. This chain uses TRBV13 with TRBJ2-7, with 9 bases fitting TRBD2. Germline V lookup: CDR1 PRHDT, CDR2 FYEKMQ (reference sequence). The CDR3 spans 16 residues. J gave up 2 bases and V 3 bases, and 8 bases lay outside the gene matches. As DNA, the CDR3 is TGTGCCAGCAGCTTGCTACAGCGGGAGGCTCCCTACGAGCAGTACTTC. Translated: CASSLLQREAPYEQYF.